This TCR beta chain was identified in a study of cytomegalovirus exposure and HLA in healthy donors. General study points: Reports indicated that the classifier achieved high specificity and sensitivity in diagnosing cytomegalovirus status. The authors enumerated 150 to 200 TCR beta chains as linked to cytomegalovirus. There were a few CMV-associated chains whose specificity for CMV antigens was confirmed in vitro.

The CDR3 is 16 amino acids. Germline V gene lookup returns CDR1 SGHAT and CDR2 FQDESV (reference sequence). V lost 1 base, J lost 0 bases, and 12 bases lay in between. Turning to this clone: Its specificity is unknown.

TCRdb's copy holds only in-frame clones and misses some; the assay was immunoSEQ multiplex PCR. This table has 170,000 or so clones, 85% appearing once. The donors were in the approximately 110-subject validation cohort; that cohort was separate from the roughly 700-subject first cohort. The sequencing sample was made of PBMCs. The J gene is TRBJ2-5, the V gene TRBV11-1, with D possibly being TRBD2 (5 bases). The sequence derives from a young man in good health and CMV-seropositive. The CDR3 sequence is CASSLVSLEDQETQYF. The DNA for the CDR3 is TGTGCCAGCAGCTTAGTGAGCCTGGAGGACCAAGAGACCCAGTACTTC.